This T cell receptor (beta chain) was retrieved from a study of OX40 agonist ivuxolimab in advanced cancers. The data were produced by immunoSEQ multiplex PCR, yet TCRdb's version contains in-frame clones alone and is incomplete. The sample lists roughly 76,000 clones, 70% to 90% seen once, with roughly 8% in the top ten. Trimming left V 1 base short and J 5 bases short, with 14 bases between. In germline, CDR1 is SGHVS, CDR2 FNYEAQ. The length of the CDR3 is 15 residues. The sequencing used CD4+ or CD8+ T cells sorted from blood, collected in a trial of the OX40 agonist ivuxolimab. The sequence derives from an adult with an advanced solid tumor such as melanoma, head and neck, liver or kidney cancer. The V gene is TRBV7-6, the J gene TRBJ2-5; D not certain. The CDR3 sequence is CASSLGFRTWETQYF. The CDR3 nucleotides are TGTGCCAGCAGCTTAGGTTTCCGAACGTGGGAGACCCAGTACTTC.